A selection of T cell receptor beta chains follows, all from one sample in a study of control samples from healthy donors and cancer patients. Sequenced by immunoSEQ multiplex PCR; TCRdb stores in-frame clones only, minus some. The sample has approximately 87,000 clones, around 92% seen once; the top ten hold 17%. The specimen sequenced was blood. All receptors derive from a man aged 45-65 years in good health. CDR3s leave out the opening cysteine and the closing phenylalanine or tryptophan. Part of the rows lack a size; the others show once, few, many or a class for expanded clones.

clone size: -
V gene: TRBV27
J gene: TRBJ2-1
CDR3 protein: ASSLSARGGLKDEQF

clone size: -
V gene: TRBV5-1
J gene: TRBJ1-6
CDR3 protein: ASSPRDISNSPLH

clone size: -
V gene: TRBV5-1
J gene: TRBJ2-3
CDR3 protein: ASSMGTVDTQY

clone size: -
V gene: TRBV7-9
J gene: TRBJ1-3
CDR3 protein: ASSLVTIWTGNTIY

clone size: -
V gene: TRBV2
J gene: TRBJ1-6
CDR3 protein: ASSERGAENSPLH

clone size: once
V gene: TRBV11-2
J gene: TRBJ2-7
CDR3 protein: ASSSPAAGYEQY

clone size: -
V gene: TRBV14
J gene: TRBJ2-2
CDR3 protein: ASSQRSIVGRNTGELF

clone size: -
V gene: TRBV21-1
J gene: TRBJ1-2
CDR3 protein: ASSPSFGQVQALGYGYT

clone size: -
V gene: TRBV7-8
J gene: TRBJ2-6
CDR3 protein: ASSFPSSGANVLT

clone size: -
V gene: TRBV19
J gene: TRBJ1-6
CDR3 protein: ASSPGRTNSPLH

clone size: -
V gene: TRBV6-5
J gene: TRBJ2-2
CDR3 protein: ASSRAGFSGELF

clone size: -
V gene: TRBV19
J gene: TRBJ2-3
CDR3 protein: ASSKRLADSTDTQY

clone size: -
V gene: TRBV10-2
J gene: TRBJ2-1
CDR3 protein: ASSEPGSSYNEQF

clone size: -
V gene: TRBV14
J gene: TRBJ2-7
CDR3 protein: ASSQGGLAGPKREQY

clone size: -
V gene: TRBV18
J gene: TRBJ2-5
CDR3 protein: ASSLGRVEETQY

clone size: -
V gene: TRBV7-2
J gene: TRBJ1-4
CDR3 protein: ASSFDRELF

clone size: -
V gene: TRBV2
J gene: TRBJ1-1
CDR3 protein: ASSSGLRGGTEAF

clone size: -
V gene: TRBV7-2
J gene: TRBJ1-2
CDR3 protein: ASPKPGQVAYT

clone size: -
V gene: TRBV19
J gene: TRBJ1-5
CDR3 protein: ASSIPATGAGKSQPQH

clone size: -
V gene: TRBV27
J gene: TRBJ2-6
CDR3 protein: ASSTDLWANVLT

clone size: -
V gene: TRBV19
J gene: TRBJ2-1
CDR3 protein: ASSPSDSVSYNEQF

clone size: -
V gene: TRBV5-6
J gene: TRBJ1-2
CDR3 protein: ASRGGNNYGYT

clone size: -
V gene: TRBV10-1
J gene: TRBJ2-3
CDR3 protein: ASSELRGRGTDTQY

clone size: -
V gene: TRBV4-1
J gene: TRBJ2-3
CDR3 protein: ASSPRTGRTDTQY